Each of the 29 T cell receptor beta chains below was sequenced from the same sample in a study of T cells in Graves' hyperthyroidism and ophthalmopathy. TCR beta CDR3 regions were amplified from RNA transcripts. First-round RT-PCR with HTBI primers amplified the TCR CDR3 region. TCRdb called the multiplex PCR reads again in MiXCR, with one record for every CDR3 protein. In the table there are roughly 93,000 distinct CDR3 sequences, 35% to 50% of which are singletons. The sample comprised peripheral blood or thyroid tissue (not recorded which). The receptors here all came from a woman under 40 with Graves' hyperthyroidism.

Concerning this clonotype: A much larger clone is a single base away; this may be a read error. CDR3 loop: CASSFPGEPSTEAFF. For the CDR3, the DNA is TGTGCCAGCAGTTTTCCTGGAGAACCGAGCACTGAAGCTTTCTTT. The V and J genes are TRBV28 and TRBJ1-1; D remains unclear. Germline loops: CDR1 MDHEN, CDR2 SYDVKM. The CDR3 is 15 residues long. V lost 3 bases and J 4 bases, leaving 15 bases between the germline ends. The complete variable domain, with remaining parts taken from reference TRBV28 and TRBJ1-1, reads DVKVTQSSRYLVKRTGEKVFLECVQDMDHENMFWYRQDPGLGLRLIYFSYDVKMKEKGDIPEGYSVSREKKERFSLILESASTNQTSMYLCASSFPGEPSTEAFFGQGTRLTVV.

This chain joins TRBV2 and TRBJ1-1, with 8 bases aligning to TRBD1. Trimming at V came to 6 bases and at J to 8 bases, leaving 8 bases not matched to a gene. This CDR3 contains 13 residues. Per germline, CDR1 SNHLY and CDR2 FYNNEI. CDR3 sequence reads: CASRVDRGFEAFF. CDR3 DNA: TGTGCCAGCAGGGTCGACAGGGGATTCGAAGCTTTCTTT.

The rearrangement uses TRBV7-9 and TRBJ1-6; TRBD1 matches 11 bases. Germline CDR1 is SEHNR and CDR2 is FQNEAQ (reference sequence). Germline trimming cut 6 bases from V and 6 bases from J; bases unmatched to any gene: 4. The CDR3 extends over 15 amino acids. The CDR3: CASRPGTGGNSPLHF. DNA of the CDR3: TGTGCCAGCAGACCCGGGACAGGGGGTAATTCACCCCTCCACTTT.

The V call is TRBV2, the J call TRBJ2-5; D uncertain. The CDR3 contains 12 residues. Germline V gene lookup returns CDR1 SNHLY and CDR2 FYNNEI. V lost 2 bases, J lost 5 bases, and 6 bases lay in between. The CDR3 region has the DNA TGTGCCAGCAGTGAACCTAGGGAGACCCAGTACTTC. Translating it yields CASSEPRETQYF.

Note on this clonotype: Given a much more abundant clone one base away, this may be a read error. The gene calls are TRBV4-1 and TRBJ1-4, with D perhaps TRBD1 (5 bases). The germline CDR1 and CDR2 sequences are MGHRA and YSYEKL. This CDR3 has 13 residues. The CDR3 DNA is TGCGCCAGCAGCCAGAGGACATATGAAAAACTGTCTTTT. Its translation is CASSQRTYEKLSF.

There are many counts of this clonotype. This rearrangement joins TRBV12-3 or TRBV12-4 to TRBJ1-2, with D hard to call. V lost 2 bases, J lost 0 bases, and 13 bases lay in between. The CDR3 consists of 16 residues. This chain's CDR3 is CASSLRILKANYGYTF. The CDR3 bases are TGTGCCAGCAGTTTAAGGATCCTAAAAGCTAACTATGGCTACACCTTC.

This clonotype was seen repeatedly, ten times or more. V and J are TRBV5-1 and TRBJ2-7; D may be TRBD1 (5 bases). This CDR3 has 14 amino acids. Deletions cut 4 bases from V and 2 bases from J, with 13 bases between. CDR1 is SGHRS, CDR2 YFSETQ, per germline. CDR3 protein: CASSPDSTAYEQYF. As DNA, the CDR3 is TGCGCCAGCAGCCCAGACAGCACCGCCTACGAGCAGTACTTC. The full variable domain, rest sourced from reference TRBV5-1 and TRBJ2-7, is KAGVTQTPRYLIKTRGQQVTLSCSPISGHRSVSWYQQTPGQGLQFLFEYFSETQRNKGNFPGRFSGRQFSNSRSEMNVSTLELGDSALYLCASSPDSTAYEQYFGPGTRLTVT.

The gene calls are TRBV20-1 and TRBJ2-5; D may be TRBD1 (5 bases). Germline V gene data show CDR1 as DFQATT and CDR2 as SNEGSKA (reference sequence). The CDR3 covers 11 residues. Deletions cut 3 bases from V and 3 bases from J, with 5 bases between. Written as DNA, the CDR3 is TGCAGTGCTAGCAGGGAAGAGACCCAGTACTTC. It specifies CSASREETQYF.

Ten or more counts support this clonotype. The V and J genes are TRBV6-5 and TRBJ1-1, with a tentative D call TRBD1 (5 bases). V shed 6 bases and J shed 2 bases, with 16 bases lying between them. The CDR3 loop spans 15 amino acids. CDR1 MNHEY and CDR2 SVGAGI come from the germline V gene. CDR3 sequence reads: CASRRGFWTNTEAFF. The CDR3 DNA reads as TGTGCCAGCAGAAGGGGTTTTTGGACTAACACTGAAGCTTTCTTT.

The sample holds many counts of this clonotype. The chain recombines TRBV12-3 or TRBV12-4 with TRBJ1-3; D is undetermined. CDR3 length: 13 residues. Trimming pared 3 bases from V and 3 bases from J, leaving 6 bases between. The CDR3 here is CASSLNSGNTIYF. CDR3 bases: TGTGCCAGCAGTTTGAACAGTGGAAACACCATATATTTT.

The chain recombines TRBV7-9 with TRBJ1-4; D might be TRBD1 (5 bases). The CDR3 runs 14 residues. Per the germline V gene, CDR1 is SEHNR and CDR2 is FQNEAQ (reference sequence). Trimming took off 1 base at V and 8 bases at J, with 11 bases between the two ends. The CDR3 region has the DNA TGTGCCAGCAGCTTAGGGCAGGGTGCGGAAAAACTGTTTTTT. Its protein is CASSLGQGAEKLFF.

Many counts were recorded for this clonotype. The chain has TRBV7-2 and TRBJ2-7, with TRBD2 identical over 9 bases. After removal of 5 bases from V and 5 bases from J, the junction contained 7 bases not matched to a gene. This CDR3 comprises 14 residues. From germline, CDR1 is SGHTA and CDR2 FQGNSA. The CDR3 spells CASSPGLASHEQYF. The CDR3 DNA sequence: TGTGCCAGCAGCCCGGGACTAGCTTCTCACGAGCAGTACTTC.

This clonotype was counted many times. This chain uses TRBV5-8 with TRBJ2-7; TRBD2 aligns across 8 bases. The V and J ends lost 4 bases and 4 bases, in that order; junction bases with no gene match: 7. The CDR3 loop spans 14 amino acids. Germline CDR1 SGHTS, CDR2 YDEGEE. CDR3 DNA: TGTGCCAGCAGCCCCAGGACGGGAGGGTACGAGCAGTACTTC. Encoded protein: CASSPRTGGYEQYF. Complete variable domain (other parts from reference TRBV5-8 and TRBJ2-7): EAGVTQSPTHLIKTRGQQATLRCSPISGHTSVYWYQQALGLGLQFLLWYDEGEERNRGNFPPRFSGRQFPNYSSELNVNALELEDSALYLCASSPRTGGYEQYFGPGTRLTVT.

The rearrangement links TRBV7-3 to TRBJ1-1; 8 bases align to TRBD1. V lost 11 bases, J lost 11 bases, and 16 bases stayed unmatched. This CDR3 spans 13 amino acids. Germline-derived CDR1 and CDR2 are SGHTA and FQGTGA. The CDR3 is CASRRGGTGSAFF. The DNA of the CDR3 is TGTGCCTCACGCCGGGGTGGGACAGGCTCCGCTTTCTTT.

At least ten counts were recorded for this clonotype. J is TRBJ1-3 and V is TRBV15; the D gene is possibly TRBD1 (5 bases). From germline, CDR1 is LNHNV and CDR2 YYDKDF (reference sequence). V was trimmed by 5 bases and J by 0 bases, leaving 8 bases between them. This CDR3 comprises 14 residues. The chain's CDR3 is CATSDSDSGNTIYF. CDR3 DNA sequence: TGTGCCACCAGCGACAGCGACTCTGGAAACACCATATATTTT. The full variable domain, completed using reference TRBV15 and TRBJ1-3, is DAMVIQNPRYQVTQFGKPVTLSCSQTLNHNVMYWYQQKSSQAPKLLFHYYDKDFNNEADTPDNFQSRRPNTSFCFLDIRSPGLGDTAMYLCATSDSDSGNTIYFGEGSWLTVV.

This clonotype was seen ten or more times. The rearrangement uses TRBV12-3 or TRBV12-4 and TRBJ1-6, with 8 positions matching TRBD1. The CDR3 is 16 amino acids. J was trimmed by 6 bases and V by 6 bases; bases with no gene match: 10. CDR3 sequence (DNA): TGTGCCAGCAGGAAAGGACAGGGCCGTGGTAATTCACCCCTCCACTTT. This encodes CASRKGQGRGNSPLHF.

Ten or more counts support this clonotype. CDR3 nucleotides: TGTGCCAGCAGCTCCATAGCGGGAAAAGCCTACGAGCAGTACTTC. It yields the protein CASSSIAGKAYEQYF. This chain joins TRBV7-9 and TRBJ2-7; 8 bases are a match to TRBD2. Germline V lookup: CDR1 SEHNR, CDR2 FQNEAQ (reference sequence). This CDR3 comprises 15 residues. The J segment lost 2 bases and the V segment lost 4 bases, leaving 7 bases of the junction unmatched.

The table lists this clonotype with many counts. This chain connects TRBV5-1 to TRBJ2-7; D uncertain. Trimming stripped 0 bases from V and 1 base from J, with 11 bases between. Germline-derived CDR1 and CDR2 are SGHRS and YFSETQ. The length of the CDR3 is 15 residues. DNA for the CDR3: TGCGCCAGCAGCTTGGATTGGAGCGCTTCCTACGAGCAGTACTTC. It is translated as CASSLDWSASYEQYF.

This clonotype was detected ten times or more. The rearrangement joins TRBV20-1 to TRBJ2-7, with TRBD1 matching 8 bases. The V gene end was trimmed by 0 bases and the J gene end by 6 bases; junction bases not matched to a gene: 16. Per germline, CDR1 DFQATT and CDR2 SNEGSKA (reference sequence). CDR3 length: 17 residues. CDR3: CSARDLTGAFVCCEQYF. CDR3 DNA sequence: TGCAGTGCTAGAGACCTGACAGGGGCATTTGTTTGCTGCGAGCAGTACTTC.

J is TRBJ2-7 and V is TRBV5-1, with D possibly matching TRBD1 (5 bases). The ends were cut back, 4 bases at V and 3 bases at J, with 17 bases in the middle. The germline CDR1 and CDR2 sequences are SGHRS and YFSETQ. The length of the CDR3 is 15 residues. The CDR3 region has the DNA TGCGCCAGCAGCCTCCTGCCCCAGACAGACTACGAGCAGTACTTC. It specifies CASSLLPQTDYEQYF.

The J gene is TRBJ2-7, the V gene TRBV5-1; D not resolved. Germline CDR1 is SGHRS and CDR2 is YFSETQ. CDR3 length: 17 residues. The V end was cut by 4 bases, the J end by 1 base, with 21 bases between. CDR3 in DNA: TGCGCCAGCAGCACCGGCCCAGGCAGCCAACAATCCTACGAGCAGTACTTC. It yields the protein CASSTGPGSQQSYEQYF.

This clonotype was counted ten times or more. CDR3 DNA: TGTGCCAGCATTACCAACAGGGGGATAGGGGAAAAACTGTTTTTT. Its translation: CASITNRGIGEKLFF. The genes are TRBV2 and TRBJ1-4; TRBD1 agrees at 8 bases. V lost 7 bases to trimming and J lost 8 bases; unmatched junction nucleotides: 12. CDR3 length equals 15 residues. Germline assignment: CDR1 SNHLY and CDR2 FYNNEI.

The chain links TRBV20-1 to TRBJ2-5; 16 nucleotides line up with TRBD2. CDR3 length: 14 residues. Germline CDR1 reads DFQATT; CDR2 reads SNEGSKA (reference sequence). Trimming removed 6 bases from V and 9 bases from J; junction bases left unmatched: 7. The CDR3 loop reads CSAGKGTSGRAQYF. CDR3 nucleotides: TGCAGTGCAGGAAAGGGGACTAGCGGGAGGGCCCAGTACTTC.

This clonotype was seen repeatedly, ten times or more. This rearrangement joins TRBV2 to TRBJ2-5; the D is unclear. The CDR3 contains 15 residues. CDR1 and CDR2 from the germline V gene are SNHLY and FYNNEI. V lost 7 bases to trimming and J lost 3 bases, with 18 bases between them. The CDR3 region is CASKLTTLREETQYF. CDR3 bases: TGTGCCAGCAAACTTACTACTCTTAGGGAAGAGACCCAGTACTTC.

A remark on this clonotype: Since the CDR3 does not end with the conserved phenylalanine or tryptophan, this likely comes from a read error. The V gene is TRBV24-1, the J gene TRBJ2-7; 7 bases align to TRBD1. Germline V gives CDR1 KGHDR, CDR2 SFDVKD. V trimming: 11 bases; J trimming: 6 bases; junction bases outside the gene matches: 9. The CDR3 spans 12 residues. The chain's CDR3 is CANDREISEQYL. For the CDR3, the DNA is TGTGCCAATGACAGGGAAATCAGCGAGCAGTACCTC.

In its sample, this clonotype was seen many times. This rearrangement joins TRBV20-1 to TRBJ1-1; D ambiguous. The germline gives CDR1 DFQATT, CDR2 SNEGSKA (reference sequence). Trimming shortened V by 1 base and J by 9 bases, and 15 bases separated the two germline ends. The length of the CDR3 is 13 residues. The CDR3: CSARVSQRPKAFF. The CDR3, as DNA: TGCAGTGCTAGAGTGAGCCAGAGGCCGAAAGCTTTCTTT.

The table lists this clonotype with many counts. The chain employs TRBV7-8 and TRBJ2-7, with unresolved D. CDR1 is SGHVS and CDR2 is FQNEAQ in the germline V gene. This CDR3 is built from 16 residues. Trimming stripped 3 bases from V and 0 bases from J, with 15 bases between. As DNA, the CDR3 is TGTGCCAGCAGCTTCTTTTCTGTCGTGAGCTCCTACGAGCAGTACTTC. This sequence encodes CASSFFSVVSSYEQYF.

This clonotype was detected ten times or more. The chain joins TRBV10-1 to TRBJ2-2; D ambiguous. This CDR3 spans 13 amino acids. Germline V gene lookup returns CDR1 WNHNN and CDR2 SYGVQD (reference sequence). The V gene lost 4 bases and the J gene lost 0 bases, with 3 bases spanning the gap. In DNA, the CDR3 is TGCGCCAGCAGTGGGGCGAACACCGGGGAGCTGTTTTTT. Translating gives CASSGANTGELFF.

The gene calls are TRBV20-1 and TRBJ2-5; D gene uncertain. The CDR3 covers 12 residues. The V gene's germline CDR1 is DFQATT and CDR2 SNEGSKA (reference sequence). The germline V and J ends were trimmed by 2 bases and 5 bases, with 9 bases remaining between them. For the CDR3, the DNA is TGCAGTGCTAGATCTGCCTGGGAGACCCAGTACTTC. This encodes CSARSAWETQYF.